This TCR beta chain originates from a study of T cell changes during pregnancy in multiple sclerosis. The CDR3 length is 15 residues. The V segment lost 5 bases and the J segment 7 bases; nucleotides outside the gene matches: 9. Germline V lookup: CDR1 SGHAT, CDR2 FQNNGV. The data were produced by immunoSEQ multiplex PCR, yet TCRdb's version contains in-frame clones alone and is incomplete. This repertoire shows 83,000 or so clones, 94% found once; its top ten account for 1.5% to 2%. The source is a female donor in good health, enrolled as a control in a pregnancy study. The input for sequencing was peripheral blood, taken after pregnancy. The chain recombines TRBV11-2 with TRBJ2-2, with 8 nucleotides matching TRBD1. CDR3 bases: TGTGCCAGCAGCCCTAGGACAGGGTGGAGCGGGGAGCTGTTTTTT. Protein sequence: CASSPRTGWSGELFF.